This T cell receptor beta chain came from a study of blood T cell repertoires in COVID-19. Study overall: The United States, Italy and Spain supplied acute and convalescent COVID-19 samples. T cells, B-cell-depleted T cells, or PBMCs provided the cDNA or gDNA that served as material.

This clone showed up just once. How the authors handled the data: Amplification of reference gene primers provided the estimated nucleated cell counts. Using immunoSEQ multiplex PCR, the repertoire was profiled, and TCRdb retains in-frame clones only, with some absent. That table supplies the V and J calls and clone size; D and trimming were determined from the DNA. The sample yields some 130,000 clones, about 76% seen once. V lost 2 bases and J lost 7; bases outside the gene matches: 2. The CDR3 has 14 residues. CDR1 and CDR2 (germline): SGHNT, YYREEE (reference sequence). This TCR was recovered from a man of 80 years or more with acute or convalescent COVID-19. Sequenced sample: peripheral blood. The V and J genes are TRBV5-4 and TRBJ2-1; TRBD2 agrees at 11 bases. This CDR3 reads CASSFTSGSNEQFF. In DNA, the CDR3 is TGTGCCAGCAGCTTTACTAGCGGGAGTAATGAGCAGTTCTTC.